These 22 T cell receptor beta chains came from one sample sequenced in a study of tumor-infiltrating lymphocytes in localized non-small cell lung cancer (dated by TCRdb to about 2021). Library creation used the immunoSEQ multiplex PCR assay. As stored in TCRdb, this immuneACCESS dataset retains in-frame rearrangements with V and J assigned. A fraction of the clones does not appear; measured against another copy, unresolved V genes explain less than half of the discrepancy, and the remainder lacks a known reason. The sample table records about 16,000 clones; around 80% of these occur just once. The top ten constitute about 6.4% of the sample. The source material was lung tumor tissue. The receptors originated from a human donor with non-small cell lung cancer.

V gene TRBV9 combines with J gene TRBJ2-2, with a possible D match to TRBD2 (5 bases). V lost 4 bases, J lost 6 bases, and 16 bases lay in between. Germline V gene sequence: CDR1 SGDLS, CDR2 YYNGEE. The CDR3 loop spans 15 amino acids. The CDR3 loop is CASSNSGIFAGELFF. In DNA form, the CDR3 reads TGTGCCAGCAGCAACTCCGGGATTTTCGCCGGGGAGCTGTTTTTT. The full variable domain, rest sourced from reference TRBV9 and TRBJ2-2, is DSGVTQTPKHLITATGQRVTLRCSPRSGDLSVYWYQQSLDQGLQFLIQYYNGEERAKGNILERFSAQQFPDLHSELNLSSLELGDSALYFCASSNSGIFAGELFFGEGSRLTVL.

The chain is built from TRBV19 and TRBJ2-7, with D unresolved. The CDR3 covers 14 residues. V shed 8 bases and J shed 2 bases, with 16 bases lying between them. Germline CDR1 is LNHDA and CDR2 is SQIVND (reference sequence). CDR3 amino acids: CASSQLNAAYEQYF. CDR3 DNA: TGTGCCAGTTCTCAACTTAACGCTGCCTACGAGCAGTACTTC.

The chain uses TRBV4-2 and TRBJ2-6, with D perhaps matching TRBD1 or TRBD2 (5 bases each). CDR1 is LGHNA and CDR2 is YNFKEQ in the germline V gene. The V end lost 1 base, the J end lost 0 bases, and 16 bases lay between the germline ends. The CDR3 is 19 amino acids. CDR3 DNA sequence: TGTGCCAGCAGCCAAGTGTGGGGCAGGGCGGGCTCTGGGGCCAACGTCCTGACTTTC. Encoded protein: CASSQVWGRAGSGANVLTF.

The chain uses TRBV7-2 and TRBJ1-2; the match to TRBD1 covers 8 bases. Germline V gene lookup returns CDR1 SGHTA and CDR2 FQGNSA. CDR3 size: 15 residues. Trimming at V came to 0 bases and at J to 4 bases, leaving 4 bases not matched to a gene. The CDR3 DNA reads as TGTGCCAGCAGCTTAGCCTGGGACAGGCCCTATGGCTACACCTTC. Translated: CASSLAWDRPYGYTF. The full variable domain, completed using reference TRBV7-2 and TRBJ1-2, is GAGVSQSPSNKVTEKGKDVELRCDPISGHTALYWYRQSLGQGLEFLIYFQGNSAPDKSGLPSDRFSAERTGGSVSTLTIQRTQQEDSAVYLCASSLAWDRPYGYTFGSGTRLTVV.

The CDR3, as DNA: TGTGCCAGCATTCCGTTCGGGCGACAGGGGGTAACCGGGGAGCTGTTTTTT. Translating it yields CASIPFGRQGVTGELFF. The V and J genes are TRBV28 and TRBJ2-2; 9 bases are shared with TRBD1. J was trimmed by 5 bases and V by 7 bases; bases with no gene match: 14. Germline CDR1 and CDR2: MDHEN and SYDVKM. This CDR3 has 17 amino acids.

In DNA, the CDR3 is TGTGCCAGCAGCCAGCAGGCTAGCGGGGAAAACATTCAGTACTTC. It yields the protein CASSQQASGENIQYF. The rearrangement joins TRBV7-2 to TRBJ2-4; TRBD2 matches 9 bases. The ends lost 5 bases at V and 5 bases at J; junction bases unmatched: 7. Per the germline V gene, CDR1 is SGHTA and CDR2 is FQGNSA. The CDR3 sequence is 15 residues long.

The V call is TRBV19, the J call TRBJ1-5; the match to TRBD1 covers 9 bases. Germline V gene lookup returns CDR1 LNHDA and CDR2 SQIVND (reference sequence). V trimming: 4 bases; J trimming: 9 bases; junction bases outside the gene matches: 19. This CDR3 contains 18 residues. DNA of the CDR3: TGTGCCAGTAGTACATCCACAGGGGGCCCCAGTTGGGGTTCGCCCCAGCATTTT. This sequence encodes CASSTSTGGPSWGSPQHF.

This rearrangement joins TRBV9 to TRBJ1-3; D is ambiguous. CDR3 length equals 16 residues. The V gene lost 4 bases and the J gene lost 2 bases, with 16 bases spanning the gap. CDR1 and CDR2 from the germline V gene are SGDLS and YYNGEE. The CDR3 region has the DNA TGTGCCAGCAGCTCCCACTTGGCTTCCCCTGGAAACACCATATATTTT. Amino acids: CASSSHLASPGNTIYF.

The chain is built from TRBV2 and TRBJ2-3, with a possible D match to TRBD2 (5 bases). V lost 3 bases to trimming and J lost 2 bases, with 15 bases between them. Per the germline V gene, CDR1 is SNHLY and CDR2 is FYNNEI. The CDR3 length is 16 residues. The CDR3 region has the DNA TGTGCCAGCAGTGACCAAACTAGAAGCTACACAGATACGCAGTATTTT. This encodes CASSDQTRSYTDTQYF. Combining the CDR3 with reference TRBV2 and TRBJ2-3 gives the whole variable domain EPEVTQTPSHQVTQMGQEVILRCVPISNHLYFYWYRQILGQKVEFLVSFYNNEISEKSEIFDDQFSVERPDGSNFTLKIRSTKLEDSAMYFCASSDQTRSYTDTQYFGPGTRLTVL.

The V call is TRBV18, the J call TRBJ2-5, with 11 bases matching TRBD2. The CDR3 sequence is 19 residues long. Trimming took 1 base from V and 2 from J; bases not matched to a gene: 12. In germline, CDR1 is KGHSH, CDR2 LQKENI. The CDR3 DNA reads as TGTGCCAGCTCACCACTGAGACTAGCGGGAAAAGGTCGGCAAGAGACCCAGTACTTC. It is translated as CASSPLRLAGKGRQETQYF.

The chain uses TRBV19 and TRBJ2-3, with D possibly called TRBD1 or TRBD2 (5 bases each). V was trimmed by 5 bases and J by 2 bases, leaving 20 bases between them. The CDR3 is made up of 17 amino acids. The germline V gene encodes CDR1 LNHDA and CDR2 SQIVND (reference sequence). CDR3 region: CASSPPGPAVTTDTQYF. The CDR3 nucleotides read TGTGCCAGTAGTCCGCCGGGACCAGCGGTTACCACAGATACGCAGTATTTT.

A few counts support this clone. The chain carries TRBV7-2 and TRBJ1-5, with D unresolved. The CDR3 length is 13 residues. The ends were cut back, 1 base at V and 6 bases at J, with 7 bases in the middle. Germline V CDR1 and CDR2: SGHTA, FQGNSA. CDR3: CASSLEAPQPQHF. In DNA, the CDR3 is TGTGCCAGCAGCTTAGAAGCTCCTCAGCCCCAGCATTTT.

The chain is built from TRBV5-5 and TRBJ2-7; D is possibly TRBD1 (5 bases). V was clipped by 4 bases and J by 1 base, with 15 bases between them. The CDR3 has 15 residues. Germline loops: CDR1 SGHKS, CDR2 YYEKEE (reference sequence). As DNA, the CDR3 is TGTGCCAGCAGCCCTCGGCAGGGCGCTTCCTACGAGCAGTACTTC. It codes for CASSPRQGASYEQYF.

This chain uses TRBV4-2 with TRBJ2-7, with a tentative D call TRBD1 (6 bases). V dropped 2 bases and J dropped 6 bases, with 17 bases sitting between them. The CDR3 runs 15 residues. CDR1 and CDR2 from the germline V gene are LGHNA and YNFKEQ. CDR3 region: CASSQSRAGVAEQYF. The DNA of the CDR3 is TGTGCCAGCAGCCAAAGTAGGGCAGGGGTGGCCGAGCAGTACTTC.

V and J are TRBV30 and TRBJ2-1, with D tentatively TRBD2 (6 bases). The CDR3 spans 17 residues. Trimming removed 4 bases from V and 2 bases from J, with 21 bases in between. Germline CDR1 is GTSNPN and CDR2 is SVGIG (reference sequence). CDR3 DNA sequence: TGTGCCTGGACCTCCCGGGGGATTCTCAGTACCTACAATGAGCAGTTCTTC. Translating gives CAWTSRGILSTYNEQFF.

In DNA, the CDR3 is TGTGCCAGCAGCCGATGGGGTGGGGCGGACACCACCTACAATGAGCAGTTCTTC. Translating gives CASSRWGGADTTYNEQFF. This chain uses TRBV7-2 with TRBJ2-1; tentatively, D is TRBD1 (5 bases). In germline, CDR1 is SGHTA, CDR2 FQGNSA. Trimming took 5 bases from V and 2 from J, leaving 22 bases between them. This CDR3 is built from 18 residues.

This clone was seen more than once but under ten times. The chain links TRBV27 to TRBJ1-2; 8 bases line up with TRBD1. Germline V gene data show CDR1 as MNHEY and CDR2 as SMNVEV (reference sequence). V was clipped by 6 bases and J by 4 bases; unmatched bases: 10. There are 15 residues in the CDR3. The CDR3 sequence is CASRDRAVALYGYTF. The DNA for the CDR3 is TGTGCCAGCAGGGACAGGGCTGTCGCCCTCTATGGCTACACCTTC.

This chain links TRBV5-1 with TRBJ1-4, with D tentatively TRBD1 (6 bases). Germline V gene sequence: CDR1 SGHRS, CDR2 YFSETQ. The CDR3 runs to 16 residues. The V gene lost 7 bases and the J gene lost 4 bases, with 20 bases spanning the gap. The CDR3 region is CASSRTVVALNEKLFF. In DNA, the CDR3 is TGCGCCAGCTCTAGGACAGTCGTGGCCCTTAATGAAAAACTGTTTTTT.

This clone showed up just a few times. This chain joins TRBV2 and TRBJ2-7, with no clear D. The CDR3 totals 11 residues. Looked up from germline, CDR1 is SNHLY and CDR2 is FYNNEI. Trimming stripped 8 bases from V and 3 bases from J, with 8 bases between. DNA for the CDR3: TGTGCCAGCGGCAGAGACTACGAGCAGTACTTC. Protein: CASGRDYEQYF.

The chain carries TRBV21-1 and TRBJ2-3; the DNA was not compared with TRBD2, the D call given in the table. TRBV21-1 is an annotated pseudogene. The CDR3 has 18 amino acids. CDR3 in DNA: TGTGCCAGCACCCGGACTAGCGGGACTCCGGGGCTACGTGATACGCAGTATTTT. This gives the protein CASTRTSGTPGLRDTQYF.

This sequence joins TRBV30 and TRBJ2-1; 8 bases agree with TRBD2. The CDR3 has 16 amino acids. V lost 3 bases, J lost 0 bases, and 7 bases stayed unmatched. The germline gives CDR1 GTSNPN, CDR2 SVGIG (reference sequence). CDR3 DNA sequence: TGTGCCTGGAGGGGCTTAGCGGGACCCTCCTACAATGAGCAGTTCTTC. Residues: CAWRGLAGPSYNEQFF.

A few counts support this clone. The J gene is TRBJ1-2, the V gene TRBV5-1, with TRBD1 matching over 8 bases. Germline V gene lookup returns CDR1 SGHRS and CDR2 YFSETQ. With 4 bases clipped from V and 4 bases from J, the junction kept 6 bases outside the gene matches. The CDR3 sequence is 14 residues long. CDR3 protein: CASSPQGDGYGYTF. The CDR3 DNA sequence: TGCGCCAGCAGCCCACAGGGGGACGGCTATGGCTACACCTTC. The variable domain in full, with the rest retrieved from reference TRBV5-1 and TRBJ1-2, is KAGVTQTPRYLIKTRGQQVTLSCSPISGHRSVSWYQQTPGQGLQFLFEYFSETQRNKGNFPGRFSGRQFSNSRSEMNVSTLELGDSALYLCASSPQGDGYGYTFGSGTRLTVV.